The 5 T cell receptor beta chains given below trace back to one sample, sequenced in a study of cytomegalovirus exposure and HLA in healthy donors. The primer mix had 60 Vbeta and 13 Jbeta primers. Sequenced by immunoSEQ multiplex PCR; TCRdb stores in-frame clones only, minus some. This repertoire includes 150,000 to 200,000 clones. Sequenced input: PBMCs. The source of these receptors is a woman aged 55-70 years in good health and CMV-seronegative.

The rearrangement uses TRBV7-6 and TRBJ2-1, with a tentative D call TRBD1 (6 bases). The CDR3 is 17 residues long. The V and J ends lost 7 bases and 0 bases respectively, with 19 bases between them. Germline assignment: CDR1 SGHVS and CDR2 FNYEAQ. The CDR3 sequence: CASNRAQLGGSYNEQFF. In DNA, the CDR3 is TGTGCCAGCAATAGGGCGCAGTTAGGGGGCTCCTACAATGAGCAGTTCTTC.

The V and J genes are TRBV7-9 and TRBJ1-1, with D tentatively TRBD1 (5 bases). Germline loops: CDR1 SEHNR, CDR2 FQNEAQ (reference sequence). There are 14 residues in the CDR3. Trimming cost V 1 base and J 4 bases, with 10 bases left between them. This chain's CDR3 is CASSLEGRATEAFF. As DNA, the CDR3 is TGTGCCAGCAGCTTAGAGGGCAGGGCCACTGAAGCTTTCTTT.

The CDR3 nucleotides are TGTGCCAGAAGCTCGGGACAGCGAAACACTGAAGCTTTCTTT. Translation gives CARSSGQRNTEAFF. This rearrangement joins TRBV5-3 to TRBJ1-1; 7 nucleotides match TRBD1. TRBV5-3 belongs to the ORF category, with a function that is uncertain. V was pared by 3 bases and J by 2 bases, with 4 bases of the junction left unmatched. This CDR3 is built from 14 residues.

The CDR3 protein is CASSPWDRASGNTIYF. In nucleotides, the CDR3 is TGTGCCAGCAGCCCTTGGGACAGAGCCTCTGGAAACACCATATATTTT. The chain links TRBV7-8 to TRBJ1-3, with 7 bases lining up with TRBD1. J lost 0 bases, V lost 5 bases, and 7 bases had no gene match. The germline CDR1 and CDR2 sequences are SGHVS and FQNEAQ. The CDR3 is made up of 16 amino acids.

This chain joins TRBV18 and TRBJ1-1; D is uncertain. The germline CDR1 and CDR2 sequences are KGHSH and LQKENI. With 3 bases removed from V and 4 bases from J, the gap between germline ends came to 12 bases. This CDR3 has 14 amino acids. CDR3 region: CASSPLEARTEAFF. As DNA, the CDR3 is TGTGCCAGCTCACCCCTGGAGGCCCGCACTGAAGCTTTCTTT.